The 15 T cell receptor beta chains reported below all come from one sample, sequenced in a study of shared clonotypes between healthy human individuals. The assay was immunoSEQ multiplex PCR, and TCRdb's table has in-frame clones only and misses some. Among roughly 760,000 clones listed, about 74% were seen once. Source material: memory CD4+ T cells sorted from blood. Stated subset: CD45RA-negative fraction. These receptors originate from a woman aged 30 to 39 in good health.

The chain uses TRBV5-4 and TRBJ2-1; possible D gene TRBD2, 5 bases. The CDR3 sequence is 16 residues long. CDR1 is SGHNT, CDR2 YYREEE, per germline (reference sequence). The V and J ends lost 0 bases and 0 bases respectively, with 10 bases between them. The CDR3 protein is CASSLAGLGSYNEQFF. In DNA form, the CDR3 reads TGTGCCAGCAGCTTGGCTGGACTCGGCTCCTACAATGAGCAGTTCTTC.

The chain couples TRBV7-4 to TRBJ2-3; no firm D call. From germline, CDR1 is SGHVT and CDR2 SQSDAQ. V was clipped by 5 bases and J by 0 bases, with 9 bases between them. The CDR3 contains 14 residues. The DNA of the CDR3 is TGTGCCAGCAGCGCCCGGGCTAGCACAGATACGCAGTATTTT. This codes for CASSARASTDTQYF.

CDR3 nucleotide sequence: TGTGCCAGTAGTATAGCTCCGGTTAGCGGCACTGAAGCTTTCTTT. Protein: CASSIAPVSGTEAFF. The gene calls are TRBV19 and TRBJ1-1; D is unresolved. The CDR3 has 15 residues. Trimming removed 1 base from V and 4 bases from J, with 13 bases in between. CDR1 and CDR2 (germline): LNHDA, SQIVND (reference sequence).

The chain combines TRBV5-1 with TRBJ1-3; 7 bases agree with TRBD1. With 4 bases clipped from V and 3 bases from J, the junction kept 4 bases outside the gene matches. The germline V gene has CDR1 SGHRS and CDR2 YFSETQ. The CDR3 covers 14 residues. The DNA for the CDR3 is TGCGCCAGCAGCCAAGGGACAGTTGGAAACACCATATATTTT. Its protein is CASSQGTVGNTIYF.

A remark on this clone: Other DNA variants within this sample encode the same CDR3. The chain joins TRBV5-1 to TRBJ2-5; D gene uncertain. This CDR3 region has 14 residues. V was pared by 0 bases and J by 2 bases, with 8 bases between. In germline, CDR1 is SGHRS, CDR2 YFSETQ. This chain's CDR3 is CASSLGSSQETQYF. The CDR3 nucleotides read TGCGCCAGCAGCTTGGGTAGCTCTCAAGAGACCCAGTACTTC.

This clone was seen only once. A much larger clonotype is one base distant, so this may be a read error. This sequence joins TRBV5-1 and TRBJ2-5, with 11 bases matching TRBD2. Trimming took 5 bases from V and 11 from J; bases not matched to a gene: 14. The germline gives CDR1 SGHRS, CDR2 YFSETQ. The CDR3 spans 15 residues. DNA of the CDR3: TGCGCCAGCAGATGGGATAGCGGGAGGGCCCTAAGACAGTACTTC. Translated: CASRWDSGRALRQYF. The complete variable domain, with remaining parts taken from reference TRBV5-1 and TRBJ2-5, reads KAGVTQTPRYLIKTRGQQVTLSCSPISGHRSVSWYQQTPGQGLQFLFEYFSETQRNKGNFPGRFSGRQFSNSRSEMNVSTLELGDSALYLCASRWDSGRALRQYFGPGTRLLVL.

This clone was seen more than once but under ten times. Different DNA sequences within this sample yield the same CDR3. The J gene is TRBJ2-7, the V gene TRBV28; no reliable D call. The V end lost 2 bases, the J end lost 4 bases, and 3 bases lay between the germline ends. Germline lookup yields CDR1 MDHEN and CDR2 SYDVKM. The CDR3 has 11 residues. This CDR3 reads CASSLGYEQYF. The CDR3 DNA is TGTGCCAGCAGTTTAGGGTACGAGCAGTACTTC.

The genes are TRBV5-1 and TRBJ1-1; no clear D. Trimming took off 7 bases at V and 6 bases at J, with 7 bases between the two ends. CDR1 and CDR2 (germline): SGHRS, YFSETQ. The CDR3 spans 10 residues. CDR3 nucleotide sequence: TGCGCCAGCCACAAGGCTGAAGCTTTCTTT. Translating it yields CASHKAEAFF.

This clone was seen at least ten times. The rearrangement uses TRBV5-1 and TRBJ2-7; 7 bases agree with TRBD2. The CDR3 loop spans 15 amino acids. CDR1 SGHRS and CDR2 YFSETQ come from the germline V gene. Unmatched junction bases numbered 3, after V lost 0 bases and J lost 0 bases. In DNA, the CDR3 is TGCGCCAGCAGCTTGGGGCTAGCGGCCTCCTACGAGCAGTACTTC. Translation gives CASSLGLAASYEQYF.

The J gene is TRBJ2-2, the V gene TRBV6-1; 7 nucleotides agree with TRBD1. The V gene's germline CDR1 is MNHNS and CDR2 SASEGT. CDR3 size: 15 residues. V shed 2 bases, J shed 6 bases, and the junction held 6 bases outside the gene matches. DNA of the CDR3: TGTGCCAGCAGTGAAAGGGACAGAGGTCCCGGGGAGCTGTTTTTT. It specifies CASSERDRGPGELFF.

V gene TRBV6-6 combines with J gene TRBJ1-2, with a possible D match to TRBD1 (6 bases). The CDR3 loop spans 14 amino acids. The germline CDR1 and CDR2 sequences are MNHNY and SVGAGI (reference sequence). The germline V and J ends were trimmed by 5 bases and 2 bases, with 12 bases remaining between them. DNA of the CDR3: TGTGCCAGCAGTAAGACAGGCGTAAACTATGGCTACACCTTC. As protein: CASSKTGVNYGYTF.

Here the CDR3 reads CASSQFREEQFF. DNA for the CDR3: TGTGCCAGCAGTCAGTTCCGGGAGGAGCAGTTCTTC. V gene TRBV7-9 combines with J gene TRBJ2-1; D is possibly TRBD2 (6 bases). Germline V gene sequence: CDR1 SEHNR, CDR2 FQNEAQ (reference sequence). V was trimmed by 6 bases and J by 10 bases, leaving 13 bases between them. The CDR3 runs to 12 residues.

This clone was detected only a few times. The chain combines TRBV19 with TRBJ2-7, with 10 bases fitting TRBD2. Germline V gene sequence: CDR1 LNHDA, CDR2 SQIVND (reference sequence). The CDR3 covers 14 residues. The ends lost 7 bases at V and 0 bases at J; junction bases unmatched: 3. Here the CDR3 reads CASNPSGSSYEQYF. DNA for the CDR3: TGTGCCAGTAATCCTAGCGGGAGCTCCTACGAGCAGTACTTC.

This clone was seen just once. The genes are TRBV6-4 and TRBJ1-5, with 9 bases that match TRBD1. The length of the CDR3 is 17 residues. The germline CDR1 and CDR2 sequences are MRHNA and SNTAGT. The V and J ends lost 0 bases and 1 base, in that order; junction bases with no gene match: 4. The CDR3 DNA is TGTGCCAGCAGTGACTCCGACAGGGGGGGGAGCAATCAGCCCCAGCATTTT. Translating it yields CASSDSDRGGSNQPQHF.

The chain joins TRBV2 to TRBJ2-6; a weak D match, TRBD1 (6 bases). CDR3 length: 15 amino acids. Trimming pared 5 bases from V and 8 bases from J, leaving 16 bases between. The germline V gene has CDR1 SNHLY and CDR2 FYNNEI. In DNA, the CDR3 is TGTGCCAGCAGTCAACGACAGGACAATTCCAACGTCCTGACTTTC. It encodes CASSQRQDNSNVLTF.